Following are 23 T cell receptor beta chains from one sample sequenced in a study of PD-1 blockade in classical Hodgkin lymphoma. Described time point: cycle 4 day 1 (C4D1), after 6 weeks of nivolumab. Relapse after autologous stem cell transplantation occurred in every patient, and brentuximab vedotin exposure varied. Produced via immunoSEQ multiplex PCR; TCRdb's table is partial and in-frame only. The table records over 85,000 clones, 90% of them present only once. Sequenced here: peripheral blood mononuclear cells (PBMCs), sampled before the fourth cycle of nivolumab. These receptors came from a human donor with classical Hodgkin lymphoma.

For the CDR3, the DNA is TGTGCCATCAGTGATAAACCAGGGGGCGTTGGAAACACCATATATTTT. Translation gives CAISDKPGGVGNTIYF. This chain connects TRBV10-3 to TRBJ1-3; the match to TRBD1 covers 8 bases. Trimming removed 3 bases from V and 3 bases from J; junction bases left unmatched: 7. Germline V CDR1 and CDR2: ENHRY, SYGVKD. There are 16 residues in the CDR3.

V is TRBV21-1 and J is TRBJ1-5; TRBD1 was called by the table and not checked on the DNA. TRBV21-1 is labeled a pseudogene. The CDR3 is 14 amino acids. In DNA form, the CDR3 reads TGTGCCAGCAGCAAAGGGGGACAGAAACAGCCCCAGCATTTT. Encoded protein: CASSKGGQKQPQHF.

The chain has TRBV19 and TRBJ1-1, with TRBD1 matching over 9 bases. Looked up from germline, CDR1 is LNHDA and CDR2 is SQIVND (reference sequence). This CDR3 is 14 amino acids long. The trim removed 5 bases at V and 11 bases at J, leaving 12 bases unmatched. The CDR3 region has the DNA TGTGCCAGTAGTGCATCACTCACAGGGGGCTGGGCTTTCTTT. This encodes CASSASLTGGWAFF.

The chain links TRBV28 to TRBJ2-1, with 8 bases matching TRBD2. The CDR3 is 17 residues long. V was clipped by 2 bases and J by 4 bases; unmatched bases: 10. Germline lookup yields CDR1 MDHEN and CDR2 SYDVKM. The CDR3, as DNA: TGTGCCAGCAGTTTAGTAGGGTCTCTAGCGGGTTACAATGAGCAGTTCTTC. Encoded protein: CASSLVGSLAGYNEQFF. Based on the CDR3 plus reference TRBV28 and TRBJ2-1, the full variable domain is DVKVTQSSRYLVKRTGEKVFLECVQDMDHENMFWYRQDPGLGLRLIYFSYDVKMKEKGDIPEGYSVSREKKERFSLILESASTNQTSMYLCASSLVGSLAGYNEQFFGPGTRLTVL.

The J gene is TRBJ1-4, the V gene TRBV2; TRBD1 might be the D (5 bases). The CDR3 has 16 amino acids. V lost 6 bases and J lost 10, with 24 bases in between. Germline V CDR1 and CDR2: SNHLY, FYNNEI. The CDR3 here is CASSAERGPGSGKLFF. CDR3 DNA: TGTGCCAGCAGCGCAGAAAGGGGACCCGGGAGCGGAAAACTGTTTTTT.

This chain links TRBV14 with TRBJ2-7; TRBD1 aligns across 7 bases. Looked up from germline, CDR1 is SGHDN and CDR2 is FVKESK. Losses at the gene ends were 2 bases for V and 3 bases for J; bases not matched to a gene: 4. The CDR3 is 14 amino acids. The CDR3 DNA is TGTGCCAGCAGCCAACGGACAGGTTACTACGAGCAGTACTTC. Amino acids: CASSQRTGYYEQYF.

V usage is TRBV7-2 and J usage is TRBJ1-5; perhaps TRBD1 as D (6 bases). Germline CDR1 SGHTA, CDR2 FQGNSA. Trimming cost V 0 bases and J 3 bases, with 9 bases left between them. The CDR3 loop spans 15 amino acids. The CDR3 DNA sequence: TGTGCCAGCAGCTTAGCGATGGGGGCCAATCAGCCCCAGCATTTT. The encoded protein is CASSLAMGANQPQHF.

This chain uses TRBV12-5 with TRBJ2-2, with D possibly TRBD1 on 6 matching bases. CDR1 and CDR2 (germline): LGHNT, FRNRAP. Trimming took 6 bases from V and 7 from J, leaving 18 bases between them. This CDR3 region has 15 residues. This CDR3 reads CASGLSTGFIGELFF. The CDR3 nucleotides read TGTGCTAGTGGCCTCTCAACAGGGTTCATCGGGGAGCTGTTTTTT. Filled out from reference TRBV12-5 and TRBJ2-2, the complete variable domain reads DARVTQTPRHKVTEMGQEVTMRCQPILGHNTVFWYRQTMMQGLELLAYFRNRAPLDDSGMPKDRFSAEMPDATLATLKIQPSEPRDSAVYFCASGLSTGFIGELFFGEGSRLTVL.

The chain carries TRBV30 and TRBJ2-7; the match to TRBD1 covers 7 bases. Germline V gene lookup returns CDR1 GTSNPN and CDR2 SVGIG (reference sequence). This CDR3 is 14 amino acids long. V was pared by 3 bases and J by 5 bases, with 10 bases of the junction left unmatched. The CDR3 sequence: CAWSLGGLTNEQYF. CDR3 DNA: TGTGCCTGGAGCCTAGGGGGCTTAACGAACGAGCAGTACTTC. The full variable domain, with the rest looked up from reference TRBV30 and TRBJ2-7, is SQTIHQWPATLVQPVGSPLSLECTVEGTSNPNLYWYRQAAGRGLQLLFYSVGIGQISSEVPQNLSASRPQDRQFILSSKKLLLSDSGFYLCAWSLGGLTNEQYFGPGTRLTVT.

This chain joins TRBV7-2 and TRBJ2-1; 9 nucleotides line up with TRBD2. V gave up 5 bases and J gave up 9 bases; unmatched junction bases: 8. Germline lookup yields CDR1 SGHTA and CDR2 FQGNSA. The CDR3 contains 14 residues. This chain's CDR3 is CASSPPSGVPEQFF. The CDR3 DNA is TGTGCCAGCAGCCCCCCTAGCGGGGTCCCTGAGCAGTTCTTC.

This clone occurred once. The rearrangement links TRBV7-8 to TRBJ1-2, with 7 bases aligning to TRBD1. Germline CDR1 reads SGHVS; CDR2 reads FQNEAQ. V shed 3 bases, J shed 4 bases, and the junction held 8 bases outside the gene matches. CDR3 size: 15 residues. The CDR3 bases are TGTGCCAGCAGCTTTAGACAGGGACCTCTCTATGGCTACACCTTC. Translated, it gives CASSFRQGPLYGYTF.

The gene calls are TRBV7-9 and TRBJ1-1; 11 positions match TRBD1. Per germline, CDR1 SEHNR and CDR2 FQNEAQ (reference sequence). V lost 6 bases and J lost 0; bases outside the gene matches: 12. The CDR3 spans 18 residues. This chain's CDR3 is CASRDTTRTGGVNTEAFF. For the CDR3, the DNA is TGTGCCAGCAGGGACACGACGCGGACAGGGGGCGTGAACACTGAAGCTTTCTTT.

The chain uses TRBV9 and TRBJ2-2; 8 positions match TRBD1. CDR1 and CDR2 from the germline V gene are SGDLS and YYNGEE. Trimming cost V 1 base and J 6 bases; bases outside gene matches: 11. CDR3 length equals 17 residues. The CDR3 bases are TGTGCCAGCAGCGTACGAACAGGGGGACTGATTTCCGGGGAGCTGTTTTTT. This encodes CASSVRTGGLISGELFF.

The chain links TRBV2 to TRBJ2-1; no clear D gene. Germline V gene lookup returns CDR1 SNHLY and CDR2 FYNNEI. The CDR3 runs 15 residues. Trimming pared 7 bases from V and 0 bases from J, leaving 13 bases between. CDR3 bases: TGTGCCAGCATTCCTCCGACACACTCCTACAATGAGCAGTTCTTC. Translated, it gives CASIPPTHSYNEQFF.

V and J are TRBV7-9 and TRBJ2-5; D is uncertain. This CDR3 is 12 amino acids long. The germline CDR1 and CDR2 sequences are SEHNR and FQNEAQ (reference sequence). The ends were cut back, 0 bases at V and 4 bases at J, with 3 bases in the middle. The CDR3, as DNA: TGTGCCAGCAGCTTAGCTGTAGAGACCCAGTACTTC. The encoded protein is CASSLAVETQYF.

V usage is TRBV6-5 and J usage is TRBJ2-3; 8 positions agree with TRBD2. CDR1 and CDR2 from the germline V gene are MNHEY and SVGAGI. This CDR3 is built from 13 residues. The V segment lost 6 bases and the J segment 6 bases; nucleotides outside the gene matches: 5. CDR3 sequence (DNA): TGTGCCAGCAGCACCGGACTAGCCGATACGCAGTATTTT. Translated: CASSTGLADTQYF.

This chain uses TRBV5-1 with TRBJ1-1; TRBD1 matches 7 bases. The ends lost 4 bases at V and 5 bases at J; junction bases unmatched: 5. The CDR3 consists of 13 residues. Germline lookup yields CDR1 SGHRS and CDR2 YFSETQ. CDR3 in DNA: TGCGCCAGCAGCGCGACAGGGTTTACTGAAGCTTTCTTT. Amino acid sequence: CASSATGFTEAFF.

This rearrangement joins TRBV7-2 to TRBJ2-7; TRBD2 is a possible D gene (5 bases). CDR3 length equals 15 residues. Trimming removed 5 bases from V and 0 bases from J, with 14 bases in between. Looked up from germline, CDR1 is SGHTA and CDR2 is FQGNSA. The CDR3 region has the DNA TGTGCCAGCAGCACCTATCGGGGAAGCTCCTACGAGCAGTACTTC. It yields the protein CASSTYRGSSYEQYF.

This rearrangement joins TRBV7-9 to TRBJ1-4, with 11 bases fitting TRBD1. The CDR3 loop spans 17 amino acids. V trimming: 8 bases; J trimming: 4 bases; junction bases outside the gene matches: 12. Germline CDR1 reads SEHNR; CDR2 reads FQNEAQ (reference sequence). The CDR3 here is CASGWTGGSQVNEKLFF. The CDR3 DNA reads TGTGCCAGCGGTTGGACAGGGGGCTCACAGGTTAATGAAAAACTGTTTTTT.

The chain joins TRBV10-3 to TRBJ2-7; possible D gene TRBD1, 8 bases. From germline, CDR1 is ENHRY and CDR2 SYGVKD. The V end was cut by 4 bases, the J end by 5 bases, with 12 bases between. This CDR3 is 13 amino acids long. The DNA of the CDR3 is TGTGCCATCAGTGTACAGGGGGGGAACGAGCAGTACTTC. This encodes CAISVQGGNEQYF.

The J gene is TRBJ1-5, the V gene TRBV27; D not resolved. Germline V lookup: CDR1 MNHEY, CDR2 SMNVEV (reference sequence). The CDR3 length is 12 residues. The germline V and J ends were trimmed by 6 bases and 4 bases, with 7 bases remaining between them. CDR3 in DNA: TGTGCCAGCAGCCCCAGAAATCAGCCCCAGCATTTT. This translates into CASSPRNQPQHF.

V usage is TRBV15 and J usage is TRBJ1-5; possibly TRBD1 for D (5 bases). CDR1 and CDR2 from the germline V gene are LNHNV and YYDKDF (reference sequence). This CDR3 contains 16 residues. V gave up 2 bases and J gave up 6 bases, with 17 bases separating them. CDR3 sequence reads: CATSRPLGDSGQPQHF. For the CDR3, the DNA is TGTGCCACCAGCAGACCGCTGGGGGATTCGGGTCAGCCCCAGCATTTT.

The genes are TRBV4-1 and TRBJ2-3; 11 bases are shared with TRBD2. CDR3 length: 20 residues. Germline CDR1 and CDR2: MGHRA and YSYEKL. V dropped 4 bases and J dropped 0; count of bases not matched to a gene: 15. CDR3 sequence (DNA): TGCGCCAGCAGCCCCCACAGGATTCGACTAGCGGGGCCTAGCACAGATACGCAGTATTTT. Translation: CASSPHRIRLAGPSTDTQYF.